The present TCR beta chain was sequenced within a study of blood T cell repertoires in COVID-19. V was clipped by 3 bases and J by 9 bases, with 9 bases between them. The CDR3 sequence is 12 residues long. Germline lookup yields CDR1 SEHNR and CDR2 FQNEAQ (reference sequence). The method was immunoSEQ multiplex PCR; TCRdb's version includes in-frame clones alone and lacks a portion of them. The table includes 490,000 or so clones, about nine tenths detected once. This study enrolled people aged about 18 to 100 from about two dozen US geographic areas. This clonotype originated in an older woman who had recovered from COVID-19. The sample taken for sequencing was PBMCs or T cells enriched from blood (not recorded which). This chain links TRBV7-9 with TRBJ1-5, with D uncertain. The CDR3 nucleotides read TGTGCCAGCAGCTTGGGAGACGGGCCCCAGCATTTT. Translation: CASSLGDGPQHF.